The sequence of this T cell receptor (beta chain) was determined in a study of blood T cells in healthy people across ages. With a J-beta primer mix and a sample-barcoded 5' primer, a second PCR ran about 7 to 11 cycles. Each CDR3 protein gets one entry after TCRdb re-called the 5' RACE reads with MiXCR. The sample has 800,000 to 950,000 distinct CDR3 sequences; almost 30% are singletons. The ends lost 5 bases at V and 2 bases at J; junction bases unmatched: 7. This CDR3 spans 16 amino acids. Germline V CDR1 and CDR2: SGHTA, FQGTGA. A few counts support this clonotype. The sample also formed part of further work on T cells of mothers and their children. From that paper: Some 2.8 million TCR beta reads per child versus over 9 million per mother.

The sequence derives from a woman aged 40-49 years in good health. V usage is TRBV7-3 and J usage is TRBJ2-3, with 10 positions matching TRBD2. The sequencing sample was made of blood. For the CDR3, the DNA is TGTGCCAGCAGCCCTATTGGACTAGCGGACACAGATACGCAGTATTTT. Encoded protein: CASSPIGLADTDTQYF. Using reference TRBV7-3 and TRBJ2-3 for the parts outside the CDR3, the full variable domain is GAGVSQTPSNKVTEKGKYVELRCDPISGHTALYWYRQSLGQGPEFLIYFQGTGAADDSGLPNDRFFAVRPEGSVSTLKIQRTERGDSAVYLCASSPIGLADTDTQYFGPGTRLTVL.